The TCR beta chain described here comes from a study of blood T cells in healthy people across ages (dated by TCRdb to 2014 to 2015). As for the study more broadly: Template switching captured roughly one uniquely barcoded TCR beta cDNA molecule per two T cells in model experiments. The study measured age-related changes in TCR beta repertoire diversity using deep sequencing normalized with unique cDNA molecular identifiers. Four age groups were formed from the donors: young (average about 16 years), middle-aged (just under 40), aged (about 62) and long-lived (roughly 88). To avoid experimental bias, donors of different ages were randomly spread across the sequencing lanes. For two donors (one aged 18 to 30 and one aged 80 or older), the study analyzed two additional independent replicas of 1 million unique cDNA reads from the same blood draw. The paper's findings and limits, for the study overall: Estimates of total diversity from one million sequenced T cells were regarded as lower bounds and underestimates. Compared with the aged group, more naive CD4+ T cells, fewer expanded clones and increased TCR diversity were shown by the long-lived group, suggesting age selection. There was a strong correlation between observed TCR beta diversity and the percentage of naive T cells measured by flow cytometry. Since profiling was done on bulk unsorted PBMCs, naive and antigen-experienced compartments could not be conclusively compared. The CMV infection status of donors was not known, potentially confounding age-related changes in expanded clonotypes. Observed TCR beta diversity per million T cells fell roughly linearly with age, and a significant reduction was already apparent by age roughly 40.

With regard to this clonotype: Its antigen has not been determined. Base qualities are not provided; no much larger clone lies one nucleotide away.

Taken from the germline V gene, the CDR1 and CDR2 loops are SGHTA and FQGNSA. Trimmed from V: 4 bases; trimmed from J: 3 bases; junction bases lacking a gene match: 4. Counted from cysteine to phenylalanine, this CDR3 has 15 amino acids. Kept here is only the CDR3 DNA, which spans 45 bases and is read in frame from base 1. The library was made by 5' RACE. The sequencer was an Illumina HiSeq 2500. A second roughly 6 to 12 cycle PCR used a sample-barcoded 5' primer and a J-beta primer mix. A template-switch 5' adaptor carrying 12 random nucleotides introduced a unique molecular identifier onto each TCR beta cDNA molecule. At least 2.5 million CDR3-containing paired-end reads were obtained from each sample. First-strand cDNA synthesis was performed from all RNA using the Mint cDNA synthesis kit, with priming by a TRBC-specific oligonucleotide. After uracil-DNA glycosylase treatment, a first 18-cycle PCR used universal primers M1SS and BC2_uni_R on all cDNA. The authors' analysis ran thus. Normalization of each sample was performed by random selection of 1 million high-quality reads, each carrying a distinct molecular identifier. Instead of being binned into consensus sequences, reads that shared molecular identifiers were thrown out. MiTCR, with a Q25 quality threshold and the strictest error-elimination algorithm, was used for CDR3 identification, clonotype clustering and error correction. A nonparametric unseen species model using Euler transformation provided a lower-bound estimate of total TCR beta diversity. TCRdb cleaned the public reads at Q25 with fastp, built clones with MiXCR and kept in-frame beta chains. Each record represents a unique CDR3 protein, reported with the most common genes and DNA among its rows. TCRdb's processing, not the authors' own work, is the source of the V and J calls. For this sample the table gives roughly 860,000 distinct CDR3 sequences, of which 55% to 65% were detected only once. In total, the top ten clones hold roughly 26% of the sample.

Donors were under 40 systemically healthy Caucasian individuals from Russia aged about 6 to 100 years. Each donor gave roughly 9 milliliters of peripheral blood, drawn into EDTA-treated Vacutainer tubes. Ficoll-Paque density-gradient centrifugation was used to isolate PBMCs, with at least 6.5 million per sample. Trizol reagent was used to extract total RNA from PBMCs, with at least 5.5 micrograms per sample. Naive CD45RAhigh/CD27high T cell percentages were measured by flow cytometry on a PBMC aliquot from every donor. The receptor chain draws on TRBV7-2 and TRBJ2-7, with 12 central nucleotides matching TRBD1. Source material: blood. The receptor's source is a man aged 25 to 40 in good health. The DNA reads TGTGCCAGCAGCTCCGGGACAGGGGGCCACTACGAGCAGTACTTC. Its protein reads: CASSSGTGGHYEQYF.